This T cell receptor (beta chain) derives from a study of radiotherapy plus CTLA-4 blockade in lung cancer. Whole-study context: Objective responses emerged in under 20% of patients, and roughly 30% attained disease control. Overall study results and limits: In blood, TCR clones derived from the tumor expanded after radiotherapy plus ipilimumab.

Measured with immunoSEQ multiplex PCR; TCRdb has only the in-frame clones, and not every one. This sample yields under 50,000 clones, of which just over 85% are seen a single time; about 20% belongs to the top ten. Trimming shortened V by 6 bases and J by 6 bases, and 15 bases separated the two germline ends. The germline gives CDR1 SGHDT, CDR2 YYEEEE. There are 14 residues in the CDR3. Of note for this clone: Its antigen is not known.

V gene TRBV5-6 combines with J gene TRBJ1-4, with D maybe TRBD1 (5 bases). The input for sequencing was peripheral blood, taken from a patient treated with radiotherapy plus ipilimumab. The source is a human donor with non-small cell lung cancer whose response to radiotherapy plus ipilimumab could not be evaluated. DNA of the CDR3: TGTGCCAGCAACAACCAGGGAGGGTATGAAAAACTGTTTTTT. Protein product: CASNNQGGYEKLFF.